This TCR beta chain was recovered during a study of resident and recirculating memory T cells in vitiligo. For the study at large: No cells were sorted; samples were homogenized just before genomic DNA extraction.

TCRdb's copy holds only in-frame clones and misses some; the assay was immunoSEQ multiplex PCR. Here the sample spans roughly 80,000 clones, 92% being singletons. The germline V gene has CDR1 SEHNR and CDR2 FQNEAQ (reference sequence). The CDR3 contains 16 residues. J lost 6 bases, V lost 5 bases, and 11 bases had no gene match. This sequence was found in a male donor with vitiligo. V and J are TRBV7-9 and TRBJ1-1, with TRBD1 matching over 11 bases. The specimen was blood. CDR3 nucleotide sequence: TGTGCCAGCAGCCTAATCGGACAGGGGGCACAGGCTGAAGCTTTCTTT. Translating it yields CASSLIGQGAQAEAFF. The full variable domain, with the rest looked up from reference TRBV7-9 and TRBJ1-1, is DTGVSQNPRHKITKRGQNVTFRCDPISEHNRLYWYRQTLGQGPEFLTYFQNEAQLEKSRLLSDRFSAERPKGSFSTLEIQRTEQGDSAMYLCASSLIGQGAQAEAFFGQGTRLTVV.